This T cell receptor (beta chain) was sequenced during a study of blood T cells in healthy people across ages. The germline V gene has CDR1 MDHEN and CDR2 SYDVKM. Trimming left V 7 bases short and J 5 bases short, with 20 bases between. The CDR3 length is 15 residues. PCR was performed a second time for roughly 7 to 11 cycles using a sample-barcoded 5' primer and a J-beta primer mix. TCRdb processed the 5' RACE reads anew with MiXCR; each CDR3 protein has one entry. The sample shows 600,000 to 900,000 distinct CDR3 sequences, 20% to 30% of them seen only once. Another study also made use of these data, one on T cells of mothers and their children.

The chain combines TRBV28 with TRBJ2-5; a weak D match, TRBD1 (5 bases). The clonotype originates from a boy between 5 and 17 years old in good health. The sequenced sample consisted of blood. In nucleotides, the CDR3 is TGTGCCAGCAATTTTCGACAGATAGATATGGAGACCCAGTACTTC. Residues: CASNFRQIDMETQYF.